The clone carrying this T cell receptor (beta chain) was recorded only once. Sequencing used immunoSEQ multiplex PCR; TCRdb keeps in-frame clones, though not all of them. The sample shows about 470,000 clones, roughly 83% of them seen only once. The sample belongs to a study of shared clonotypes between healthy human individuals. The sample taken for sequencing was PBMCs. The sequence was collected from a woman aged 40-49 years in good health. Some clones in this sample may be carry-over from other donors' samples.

Written as DNA, the CDR3 is TGTGCCAGCAGTGAAGTAGGGGCACCTGGGGCCAACGTCCTGACTTTC. Residues: CASSEVGAPGANVLTF. The chain links TRBV6-1 to TRBJ2-6, with D possibly matching TRBD1 (5 bases). V was clipped by 1 base and J by 2 bases, with 9 bases between them. Germline CDR1 is MNHNS and CDR2 is SASEGT. The CDR3 spans 16 residues.